This T cell receptor (beta chain) was found in a study of shared clonotypes between healthy human individuals. Data came from immunoSEQ multiplex PCR; TCRdb stores just in-frame clones and leaves some out. This sample has about 680,000 clones, with roughly 78% found just once. The source of this sequence is a woman in her twenties or thirties in good health. The source material was memory CD4+ T cells sorted from blood. Subset reported: CD45RA-negative fraction.

Written as DNA, the CDR3 is TGTGCCAGCAGTGAAGTTCCGAGGGAAAAACTGTTTTTT. This gives the protein CASSEVPREKLFF. The chain couples TRBV6-1 to TRBJ1-4; D remains ambiguous. CDR3 length: 13 amino acids. The germline V and J ends were trimmed by 1 base and 8 bases, with 8 bases remaining between them. Germline V gene lookup returns CDR1 MNHNS and CDR2 SASEGT.